Included here is one TCR beta chain sequence, with context. The sample is drawn from a study of blood T cell repertoires in COVID-19. Study-level background: Researchers got acute and convalescent COVID-19 samples from the United States, Italy and Spain. Sources were T cells, B-cell-depleted T cells, or PBMCs; the material itself was cDNA or gDNA.

Per the authors' pipeline: Amplification of reference gene primers was used by the study to estimate nucleated cell counts. TCRdb keeps only in-frame clones here, not all; method: immunoSEQ multiplex PCR. The DNA was the basis for D and trimming; V, J and clone size are from that table. Altogether about 230,000 clones are present, roughly 80% being singletons, with the ten largest covering approximately 4.4%. The CDR3 runs to 12 residues. Per germline, CDR1 MDHEN and CDR2 SYDVKM. V was cut by 5 bases and J by 2 bases, with 7 bases left in between. The specimen was peripheral blood. This chain joins TRBV28 and TRBJ2-7, with D unclear. The source is a man in his fifties with active or convalescent COVID-19. CDR3 sequence (DNA): TGTGCCAGCAGTACAGATACCTACGAGCAGTACTTC. It encodes CASSTDTYEQYF.